Listed here is a single TCR beta chain. This entry comes from a study of technical replicates of blood from a few donors. The CDR3 is made up of 16 amino acids. Trimming removed 6 bases from V and 3 bases from J; junction bases left unmatched: 11. In germline, CDR1 is MNHEY, CDR2 SMNVEV (reference sequence). Repertoires were generated with immunoSEQ multiplex PCR, while TCRdb's copy carries only in-frame clones and drops some. The sample contains tens of thousands of clones, 92% of which appear only once. Sequencing was carried out using T cells isolated from PBMCs. This TCR derives from a human donor in good health. The rearrangement uses TRBV27 and TRBJ2-1; 7 bases fit TRBD2. The CDR3 region is CASSRAGREIYNEQFF. CDR3 DNA sequence: TGTGCCAGCAGCCGGGCGGGGCGGGAGATCTACAATGAGCAGTTCTTC.